The rows below give T cell receptor beta chains drawn from one sample of a study of blood T cell repertoires in COVID-19. Only in-frame clones appear in the TCRdb table, and some are missing; sequencing was by immunoSEQ multiplex PCR. Counted here are about 240,000 clones, about 89% occurring once; the ten biggest clones make up approximately 9%. The source material was PBMCs or T cells enriched from blood (not recorded which). These receptors were obtained from a man between 35 and 55 years old who had recovered from COVID-19. Each CDR3 is given with its conserved first and last residue. D genes are given only for firm matches. The size entry is marked missing in some rows and otherwise reads once, few, many or a size class.

D gene | J gene | V gene | clone size | CDR3 protein | CDR3 DNA
- | TRBJ2-7 | TRBV6-5 | - | CASSRLQDSYEQYF | TGTGCCAGTAGCCGTTTACAAGACTCCTACGAGCAGTACTTC
- | TRBJ2-7 | TRBV7-9 | once | CASSPPRFGEQYF | TGTGCCAGCAGCCCTCCTCGGTTCGGCGAGCAGTACTTC
TRBD1 | TRBJ1-2 | TRBV28 | - | CASSIATGNYGYTF | TGTGCCAGCAGTATCGCGACAGGGAACTATGGCTACACCTTC
TRBD1 | TRBJ2-1 | TRBV20-1 | - | CSASGLRGTVYNEQFF | TGCAGTGCTAGTGGTCTTAGAGGGACAGTGTACAATGAGCAGTTCTTC
- | TRBJ2-1 | TRBV7-9 | - | CASSFHTDQDEQFF | TGTGCCAGCAGCTTCCACACAGATCAGGATGAGCAGTTCTTC
- | TRBJ1-2 | TRBV11-2 | - | CAIDSGNYGYTF | TGTGCCATCGATTCGGGGAACTATGGCTACACCTTC
TRBD2 | TRBJ2-3 | TRBV7-9 | - | CASSQFSGGASDTQYF | TGTGCCAGCAGTCAATTTAGCGGGGGGGCTTCAGATACGCAGTATTTT
- | TRBJ2-7 | TRBV7-3 | - | CASSLGPWGNEQYF | TGTGCCAGCAGCTTAGGTCCCTGGGGCAACGAGCAGTACTTC
TRBD1 | TRBJ2-3 | TRBV5-1 | - | CASSSGTGSTDTQYF | TGCGCCAGCAGCTCCGGGACAGGAAGCACAGATACGCAGTATTTT
- | TRBJ2-1 | TRBV30 | - | CAWSVDPLMAGMNEQFF | TGTGCCTGGAGTGTAGACCCCCTGATGGCGGGTATGAATGAGCAGTTCTTC
TRBD2 | TRBJ2-3 | TRBV5-1 | - | CASSLEGTKEDTQYF | TGCGCCAGCAGCTTGGAGGGGACTAAGGAGGATACGCAGTATTTT
TRBD1 | TRBJ2-1 | TRBV7-9 | - | CASSPNRGVGEQFF | TGTGCCAGCAGCCCTAACAGGGGTGTGGGTGAGCAGTTCTTC
TRBD2 | TRBJ2-2 | TRBV20-1 | - | CSASVLAGGGYTGELFF | TGCAGTGCTAGTGTTCTAGCGGGAGGGGGTTACACCGGGGAGCTGTTTTTT
- | TRBJ2-1 | TRBV3-1/TRBV3-2 | - | CASSQERSSVVANEQFF | TGTGCCAGCAGCCAAGAAAGATCTAGCGTCGTGGCCAATGAGCAGTTCTTC
- | TRBJ1-5 | TRBV7-9 | - | CASSSRETPNQPQHF | TGTGCCAGCAGCTCCCGGGAGACACCTAATCAGCCCCAGCATTTT
- | TRBJ2-7 | TRBV7-2 | - | CASSLVDEQYF | TGTGCCAGCAGCTTAGTCGACGAGCAGTACTTC